The 20 T cell receptor beta chains below were found in one sample sequenced in a study of response to subunit inactivated influenza vaccine. TCRdb recomputed calls from the RT-PCR reads with MiXCR, one row per CDR3 protein. The sample yields 490,000 or so distinct CDR3 sequences, around 8% seen once. Sequenced here: PBMCs from blood, sampled less than 30 months after vaccination. These receptors originate from a man in his fifties or sixties who received an inactivated influenza vaccine.

This clonotype was detected only a few times. This sequence joins TRBV9 and TRBJ2-1; 7 bases line up with TRBD1. This CDR3 is built from 15 residues. Germline V gene data show CDR1 as SGDLS and CDR2 as YYNGEE. V trimming: 3 bases; J trimming: 2 bases; junction bases outside the gene matches: 5. CDR3 coding DNA: TGTGCCAGCAGCGGAGGGACAGAGGCCTACAATGAGCAGTTCTTC. The encoded protein is CASSGGTEAYNEQFF.

The chain links TRBV11-2 to TRBJ2-3; the match to TRBD2 covers 7 bases. V gave up 0 bases and J gave up 3 bases; unmatched junction bases: 6. From germline, CDR1 is SGHAT and CDR2 FQNNGV. This CDR3 region has 16 residues. CDR3 in amino acids: CASSLDPGLQTDTQYF. The CDR3 coding sequence is TGTGCCAGCAGCTTAGATCCGGGACTACAAACAGATACGCAGTATTTT.

The chain carries TRBV12-3 or TRBV12-4 and TRBJ2-7; 9 nucleotides agree with TRBD2. The CDR3 sequence is 15 residues long. The ends lost 5 bases at V and 5 bases at J; junction bases unmatched: 10. The CDR3 DNA reads TGTGCCAGCAGTCCAGGACTAGCGATCGTCCACGAGCAGTACTTC. This codes for CASSPGLAIVHEQYF.

This clonotype was found many times. V gene TRBV7-9 combines with J gene TRBJ2-7; unclear D gene. The CDR3 spans 11 residues. The V end lost 5 bases, the J end lost 4 bases, and 6 bases lay between the germline ends. Germline V gene data show CDR1 as SEHNR and CDR2 as FQNEAQ (reference sequence). Here the CDR3 DNA reads TGTGCCAGCAGCGTCAATTACGAGCAGTACTTC. It translates to CASSVNYEQYF.

A note on this clonotype: One end of the junction is discordant with germline, which a read error may explain. J is TRBJ2-7 and V is TRBV14; weak D call: TRBD2 (5 bases). Germline-derived CDR1 and CDR2 are SGHDN and FVKESK. CDR3 size: 14 residues. Here the CDR3 reads CTSSQYAGSYEQYF. The CDR3 DNA is TGTACCAGCAGCCAGTACGCGGGTTCCTACGAGCAGTACTTC.

The chain joins TRBV10-3 to TRBJ2-2; 8 bases agree with TRBD1. With 7 bases clipped from V and 1 base from J, the junction kept 11 bases outside the gene matches. The germline gives CDR1 ENHRY, CDR2 SYGVKD. CDR3 length: 17 amino acids. The CDR3 DNA reads TGTGCCATCACTCCCGCCCCGGGACAGGAGAACACCGGGGAGCTGTTTTTT. Amino acid sequence: CAITPAPGQENTGELFF.

This chain joins TRBV10-3 and TRBJ1-2, with D unclear. Germline-derived CDR1 and CDR2 are ENHRY and SYGVKD. There are 13 residues in the CDR3. V shed 9 bases and J shed 0 bases, with 11 bases lying between them. CDR3 sequence: CAIAPSANYGYTF. CDR3 DNA: TGTGCCATAGCACCTTCAGCTAACTATGGCTACACCTTC.

This clonotype has at least ten counts. The chain uses TRBV25-1 and TRBJ1-2; maybe TRBD1 (5 bases). V was trimmed by 0 bases and J by 0 bases, leaving 11 bases between them. The CDR3 has 16 amino acids. CDR1 is MGHDK and CDR2 is SYGVNS in the germline V gene. The CDR3: CASSEYRQSANYGYTF. In DNA, the CDR3 is TGTGCCAGCAGTGAATATCGACAGAGTGCTAACTATGGCTACACCTTC.

The V and J genes are TRBV18 and TRBJ1-1, with D possibly matching TRBD1 (5 bases). Germline V gives CDR1 KGHSH, CDR2 LQKENI. V lost 0 bases to trimming and J lost 4 bases, with 12 bases between them. There are 15 residues in the CDR3. The CDR3 loop reads CASSPPNRRGTEAFF. CDR3 DNA: TGTGCCAGCTCACCACCGAACAGGAGGGGCACTGAAGCTTTCTTT.

This clonotype turned up a few times. The J gene is TRBJ2-7, the V gene TRBV15; D possibly corresponds to TRBD1 (6 bases). Germline lookup yields CDR1 LNHNV and CDR2 YYDKDF (reference sequence). V lost 5 bases to trimming and J lost 3 bases, with 17 bases between them. This CDR3 is built from 15 residues. In nucleotides, the CDR3 is TGTGCCACCAGCCCCCGGACAGAACATATCTACGAGCAGTACTTC. Its translation is CATSPRTEHIYEQYF.

The chain combines TRBV20-1 with TRBJ1-5; D is uncertain. The CDR3 has 13 amino acids. V lost 5 bases and J 0 bases, leaving 8 bases between the germline ends. Germline CDR1 DFQATT, CDR2 SNEGSKA (reference sequence). The CDR3 bases are TGCAGTGCTTGGCAGGATAGCAATCAGCCCCAGCATTTT. The encoded protein is CSAWQDSNQPQHF.

This clonotype has at least ten counts. The chain links TRBV7-2 to TRBJ2-1; maybe TRBD2 (5 bases). V lost 2 bases and J lost 6, with 14 bases in between. This CDR3 spans 15 amino acids. Germline CDR1 is SGHTA and CDR2 is FQGNSA. The CDR3 coding sequence is TGTGCCAGCAGCTTAATTTTTGGTGGGAGCAATGAGCAGTTCTTC. Translating it yields CASSLIFGGSNEQFF.

This clonotype was counted many times. The V gene is TRBV10-3, the J gene TRBJ2-7; D not certain. The CDR3 totals 14 residues. CDR1 ENHRY and CDR2 SYGVKD come from the germline V gene. Trimming removed 5 bases from V and 7 bases from J, with 18 bases in between. The CDR3: CAISSTLSKLEQYF. The CDR3 DNA follows: TGTGCCATCAGTTCGACGCTTTCAAAGTTAGAGCAGTACTTC.

In its sample, this clonotype was seen many times. The chain couples TRBV6-2 or TRBV6-3 to TRBJ2-1; 8 bases line up with TRBD1. Germline V lookup: CDR1 MNHEY, CDR2 SVGEGT. J was trimmed by 6 bases and V by 2 bases; bases with no gene match: 3. This CDR3 spans 14 amino acids. The CDR3: CASSYQDRVNEQFF. CDR3 nucleotide sequence: TGTGCCAGCAGTTACCAGGACAGGGTCAATGAGCAGTTCTTC.

A few counts support this clonotype. The rearrangement links TRBV4-3 to TRBJ2-3; 8 positions agree with TRBD2. Germline CDR1 LGHNA, CDR2 YSLEER. The CDR3 has 15 amino acids. V lost 0 bases to trimming and J lost 3 bases; unmatched junction nucleotides: 2. CDR3 DNA: TGCGCCAGCAGCCAAGATTCGGGAGGGACAGATACGCAGTATTTT. This codes for CASSQDSGGTDTQYF.

This chain connects TRBV7-3 to TRBJ1-2; TRBD1 agrees at 11 bases. The CDR3 loop spans 16 amino acids. V gave up 0 bases and J gave up 7 bases; unmatched junction bases: 7. In germline, CDR1 is SGHTA, CDR2 FQGTGA. CDR3 nucleotides: TGTGCCAGCAGCTTAACCGCACCCGGGACAGGGGGTGGCTACACCTTC. This codes for CASSLTAPGTGGGYTF.

This clonotype was recorded a few times. The chain is built from TRBV13 and TRBJ2-1; maybe TRBD2 (5 bases). Per the germline V gene, CDR1 is PRHDT and CDR2 is FYEKMQ (reference sequence). The V end was cut by 5 bases, the J end by 9 bases, with 14 bases between. The CDR3 is made up of 13 amino acids. The CDR3, as DNA: TGTGCCAGCAGCACGAGCCTAGCTTCTGAGCAGTTCTTC. This codes for CASSTSLASEQFF.

This sequence joins TRBV20-1 and TRBJ2-3; a weak D match, TRBD2 (6 bases). Per the germline V gene, CDR1 is DFQATT and CDR2 is SNEGSKA (reference sequence). The CDR3 totals 12 residues. The germline V and J ends were trimmed by 3 bases and 5 bases, with 9 bases remaining between them. CDR3 in amino acids: CSASGSGDTQYF. Here the CDR3 DNA reads TGCAGTGCTAGCGGGAGCGGAGATACGCAGTATTTT.

This clonotype was seen many times. CDR3 protein: CASSLSGPNQPQHF. CDR3 coding DNA: TGTGCCAGCAGCTTGTCAGGGCCTAATCAGCCCCAGCATTTT. The rearrangement links TRBV5-5 to TRBJ1-5, with D tentatively TRBD1 (5 bases). Per the germline V gene, CDR1 is SGHKS and CDR2 is YYEKEE (reference sequence). The V end was cut by 1 base, the J end by 4 bases, with 9 bases between. The CDR3 is 14 amino acids.

The chain uses TRBV7-2 and TRBJ1-5; tentatively, D is TRBD1 (6 bases). The CDR3 runs 14 residues. Germline V gene data show CDR1 as SGHTA and CDR2 as FQGNSA. The V and J ends lost 0 bases and 8 bases respectively, with 11 bases between them. The CDR3 spells CASSLAGQTKPQHF. DNA of the CDR3: TGTGCCAGCAGCTTAGCAGGACAGACTAAGCCCCAGCATTTT.